The 21 T cell receptor beta chains presented below share a single source sample, sequenced in a study of post-analysis software for immune sequencing data. These receptors lack a known antigen. Whole-study results and caveats: Elevated frequency relative to controls characterized several TRBV segments in patients, TRBV5-6, TRBV5-1 and TRBV20-1 among them.

Unique molecular identifiers were carried by the TCR beta cDNA libraries. One entry per CDR3 protein results from TCRdb running MiXCR on the PCR reads. The sample carries roughly 870,000 distinct CDR3 sequences, roughly 58% recorded once. The material sequenced was blood. Receptors originate from a girl aged 5 to 17 with multiple sclerosis.

This clonotype has a handful of counts. For the CDR3, the DNA is TGTGCCAGCAGCCCCATGGGTGATACGCAGTATTTT. As protein: CASSPMGDTQYF. The chain is built from TRBV7-9 and TRBJ2-3; no firm D call. Trimming cost V 5 bases and J 6 bases, with 9 bases left between them. Germline-derived CDR1 and CDR2 are SEHNR and FQNEAQ (reference sequence). The CDR3 is 12 amino acids.

This chain joins TRBV19 and TRBJ1-2; 7 bases match TRBD1. CDR3 length equals 14 residues. The V gene end was trimmed by 8 bases and the J gene end by 4 bases; junction bases not matched to a gene: 10. Germline values: CDR1 LNHDA, CDR2 SQIVND (reference sequence). CDR3 in amino acids: CASLQGLEPYGYTF. The DNA for the CDR3 is TGTGCCAGTCTACAGGGGCTGGAGCCCTATGGCTACACCTTC.

The chain recombines TRBV29-1 with TRBJ2-3; D is ambiguous. The CDR3 length is 18 residues. Trimming left V 2 bases short and J 2 bases short, with 23 bases between. Germline assignment: CDR1 SQVTM and CDR2 ANQGSEA. This CDR3 is CSVESPAPARPPTDTQYF. CDR3 DNA: TGCAGCGTTGAAAGTCCGGCCCCCGCGCGGCCCCCCACAGATACGCAGTATTTT.

The rearrangement joins TRBV20-1 to TRBJ1-1; a weak D match, TRBD1 (5 bases). Germline CDR1 DFQATT, CDR2 SNEGSKA (reference sequence). Trimming left V 5 bases short and J 6 bases short, with 13 bases between. The CDR3 has 12 amino acids. CDR3 loop: CSAGARTSEAFF. DNA for the CDR3: TGCAGTGCTGGGGCCAGGACCTCTGAAGCTTTCTTT.

This clonotype was counted only a few times. The genes are TRBV4-1 and TRBJ2-7, with 7 bases aligning to TRBD1. Germline CDR1 MGHRA, CDR2 YSYEKL. The junction had 7 bases not matched to a gene; V was cut back by 3 bases and J by 2 bases. This CDR3 contains 15 residues. For the CDR3, the DNA is TGCGCCAGCAGCCAGGTGGGACAGAGGGCCTACGAGCAGTACTTC. Amino acids: CASSQVGQRAYEQYF.

This clonotype came up a few times. The CDR3 is CASSFQRGTTDTQYF. The CDR3 DNA is TGTGCCAGCAGCTTTCAGCGGGGGACCACAGATACGCAGTATTTT. The chain carries TRBV7-3 and TRBJ2-3; 8 positions match TRBD2. From germline, CDR1 is SGHTA and CDR2 FQGTGA. This CDR3 is built from 15 residues. Trimming at V came to 3 bases and at J to 2 bases, leaving 4 bases not matched to a gene.

This clonotype was detected only a few times. The V gene is TRBV12-3 or TRBV12-4, the J gene TRBJ1-5; no clear D gene. Trimming removed 3 bases at V and 3 bases at J, with 15 bases between. The CDR3 runs 16 residues. The CDR3 loop reads CASSFGQVGNNQPQHF. The DNA for the CDR3 is TGTGCCAGCAGTTTCGGGCAGGTCGGGAACAATCAGCCCCAGCATTTT.

This clonotype was observed a handful of times. This rearrangement joins TRBV28 to TRBJ2-7, with 9 bases that match TRBD2. The germline V gene encodes CDR1 MDHEN and CDR2 SYDVKM. This CDR3 is 13 amino acids long. V shed 6 bases and J 3 bases; nucleotides not matched to a gene: 3. The CDR3 nucleotides are TGTGCCAGCAGCCGCGGGGGGGGCTACGAGCAGTACTTC. Encoded protein: CASSRGGGYEQYF.

The chain links TRBV20-1 to TRBJ2-7; 7 bases line up with TRBD2. The CDR3 extends over 15 amino acids. Germline CDR1 reads DFQATT; CDR2 reads SNEGSKA (reference sequence). Trimming removed 0 bases from V and 5 bases from J; junction bases left unmatched: 10. The DNA of the CDR3 is TGCAGTGCTAGAGATCTTGGCGGGAGCGGGGACGAGCAGTACTTC. This codes for CSARDLGGSGDEQYF.

The sample holds a few counts of this clonotype. The gene calls are TRBV29-1 and TRBJ2-1; no definite D call. Germline values: CDR1 SQVTM, CDR2 ANQGSEA. The CDR3 covers 11 residues. V dropped 0 bases and J dropped 5 bases, with 2 bases sitting between them. CDR3 nucleotide sequence: TGCAGCGTTGAAGATCACAATGAGCAGTTCTTC. Amino acid sequence: CSVEDHNEQFF.

This chain connects TRBV5-1 to TRBJ2-3, with D hard to call. V was trimmed by 0 bases and J by 4 bases, leaving 12 bases between them. In germline, CDR1 is SGHRS, CDR2 YFSETQ. The CDR3 sequence is 15 residues long. The CDR3 region is CASSLGGYSADTQYF. The CDR3 nucleotides are TGCGCCAGCAGCTTGGGGGGATACAGCGCAGATACGCAGTATTTT. Filled out from reference TRBV5-1 and TRBJ2-3, the complete variable domain reads KAGVTQTPRYLIKTRGQQVTLSCSPISGHRSVSWYQQTPGQGLQFLFEYFSETQRNKGNFPGRFSGRQFSNSRSEMNVSTLELGDSALYLCASSLGGYSADTQYFGPGTRLTVL.

The chain uses TRBV7-9 and TRBJ2-1, with a tentative D call TRBD2 (6 bases). The DNA end favors TRBJ2-7, so the J call may be wrong. Germline-derived CDR1 and CDR2 are SEHNR and FQNEAQ (reference sequence). This CDR3 is 13 amino acids long. The CDR3 DNA follows: TGTGCCAGCAGCCCCCGGGGGTACAATGAGCAGTACTTC. Translated, it gives CASSPRGYNEQYF.

This clonotype was recorded a few times. An end of the junction does not agree with germline; a read error may underlie this. The V call is TRBV10-3, the J call TRBJ1-1; D uncertain. This CDR3 spans 13 amino acids. Per the germline V gene, CDR1 is ENHRY and CDR2 is SYGVKD. The CDR3 sequence is CAISQSENTEAFF. The CDR3 DNA is TGTGCCATCAGTCAGTCAGAGAACACTGAAGCTTTCTTT.

The V gene is TRBV2, the J gene TRBJ1-2; D may be TRBD1 (6 bases). Germline V gives CDR1 SNHLY, CDR2 FYNNEI. The V gene lost 7 bases and the J gene lost 1 base, with 19 bases spanning the gap. This CDR3 has 16 residues. The CDR3 spells CASIGWGAVDNYGYTF. CDR3 DNA: TGTGCCAGCATAGGGTGGGGGGCCGTAGATAACTATGGCTACACCTTC. Full variable domain (rest looked up from reference TRBV2 and TRBJ1-2): EPEVTQTPSHQVTQMGQEVILRCVPISNHLYFYWYRQILGQKVEFLVSFYNNEISEKSEIFDDQFSVERPDGSNFTLKIRSTKLEDSAMYFCASIGWGAVDNYGYTFGSGTRLTVV.

This clonotype was seen only once. The DNA of the CDR3 is TGTGCCAGCAGCTTTAGATTGGACGGGCTCTACGAGCAGTACTTC. Its protein is CASSFRLDGLYEQYF. The rearrangement joins TRBV7-2 to TRBJ2-4; no definite D call. The J call is doubtful: the DNA matches TRBJ2-7 better. This CDR3 has 15 residues. Germline V gene data show CDR1 as SGHTA and CDR2 as FQGNSA.

The CDR3 is CSAKTGTGSYNEQFF. CDR3 coding DNA: TGCAGTGCTAAAACCGGGACGGGATCCTACAATGAGCAGTTCTTC. The rearrangement joins TRBV20-1 to TRBJ2-1; D may correspond to TRBD1 or TRBD2 (5 bases each). Per germline, CDR1 DFQATT and CDR2 SNEGSKA (reference sequence). The CDR3 sequence is 15 residues long. The germline V and J ends were trimmed by 4 bases and 1 base, with 14 bases remaining between them.

The chain joins TRBV20-1 to TRBJ2-4; D remains ambiguous. Germline V gene data show CDR1 as DFQATT and CDR2 as SNEGSKA (reference sequence). The V end was cut by 3 bases, the J end by 4 bases, with 10 bases between. The CDR3 has 13 amino acids. This chain's CDR3 is CSASIARKNIQYF. The CDR3 DNA is TGCAGTGCTAGTATTGCGAGAAAAAACATTCAGTACTTC.

V is TRBV12-3 or TRBV12-4 and J is TRBJ2-5, with 7 bases that match TRBD2. With 1 base clipped from V and 11 bases from J, the junction kept 10 bases outside the gene matches. The CDR3 sequence is 14 residues long. The CDR3 nucleotides are TGTGCCAGCAGTTTAGTACTGTCGGGGGGTGAGCAGTACTTC. This encodes CASSLVLSGGEQYF.

The rearrangement uses TRBV9 and TRBJ2-2, with 8 nucleotides matching TRBD1. The germline V gene encodes CDR1 SGDLS and CDR2 YYNGEE. The CDR3 extends over 15 amino acids. J lost 6 bases, V lost 4 bases, and 8 bases had no gene match. The CDR3 protein is CASSITTGAAGELFF. The CDR3 DNA reads as TGTGCCAGCAGCATAACGACAGGGGCCGCCGGGGAGCTGTTTTTT.

This clonotype was counted between two and nine times. The CDR3 reads CASSESLRDRANIQYF. The CDR3 DNA is TGCGCCAGCAGTGAGTCCTTGAGGGACAGGGCTAACATTCAGTACTTC. This rearrangement joins TRBV10-2 to TRBJ2-4; 9 bases are shared with TRBD1. CDR1 WSHSY and CDR2 SAAADI come from the germline V gene. The length of the CDR3 is 16 residues. Trimming took 0 bases from V and 7 from J; bases not matched to a gene: 7.

The chain employs TRBV7-3 and TRBJ2-5; tentatively, D is TRBD1 (6 bases). The CDR3 contains 15 residues. From germline, CDR1 is SGHTA and CDR2 FQGTGA. The V end was cut by 1 base, the J end by 1 base, with 10 bases between. CDR3 nucleotide sequence: TGTGCCAGCAGCTTAATCGGCAGGGGCCAAGAGACCCAGTACTTC. Protein product: CASSLIGRGQETQYF.